This T cell receptor (beta chain) is from a study of Ad26.COV2.S vaccination and SARS-CoV-2 variants. Trimming took 3 bases from V and 2 from J, leaving 2 bases between them. There are 12 residues in the CDR3. A note on this clone: The same CDR3 is also encoded by other DNA sequences in this sample.

Assay: immunoSEQ multiplex PCR; the TCRdb copy retains only in-frame clones and omits some. Of around 450,000 clones listed, 80% to 90% were seen once; the top ten hold 1.7%. Treatment meaning: roughly 18 received Ad26.COV2.S at low or high dose, single or two shots; roughly 5 received placebo; per-sample allocation not given. Each sample was drawn 63 days after the first injection (of vaccine or placebo). Ad26 vector vaccine expressed Wuhan-strain SARS-CoV-2 spike. The chain recombines TRBV12-3 or TRBV12-4 with TRBJ1-5; D is ambiguous. This TCR was recovered from a person between 18 and 60 years old who received the Ad26.COV2.S COVID-19 vaccine or a placebo. This material consisted of peripheral blood, taken in a trial of Ad26.COV2.S vaccine versus placebo. CDR3 coding DNA: TGTGCCAGCAGTTTTGGCAATCAGCCCCAGCATTTT. Protein: CASSFGNQPQHF.